Each of the 31 T cell receptor beta chains below was sequenced from the same sample in a study of blood T cell repertoires in COVID-19. Here immunoSEQ multiplex PCR was the method, and the copy in TCRdb shows in-frame clones only, minus some. The profile shows about 220,000 clones, 83% of them singletons. Input material: PBMCs or T cells enriched from blood (not recorded which). The receptors were sampled from a woman aged 50 to 60 who had been exposed to COVID-19.

This rearrangement joins TRBV5-1 to TRBJ2-7; TRBD1 might be the D (6 bases). The germline V gene encodes CDR1 SGHRS and CDR2 YFSETQ. The CDR3 has 15 residues. V was clipped by 2 bases and J by 2 bases, with 14 bases between them. The CDR3 spells CASSFMQGMTYEQYF. The CDR3, as DNA: TGCGCCAGCAGCTTTATGCAGGGGATGACCTACGAGCAGTACTTC. The full variable domain, in which reference TRBV5-1 and TRBJ2-7 provide the parts outside the CDR3, is KAGVTQTPRYLIKTRGQQVTLSCSPISGHRSVSWYQQTPGQGLQFLFEYFSETQRNKGNFPGRFSGRQFSNSRSEMNVSTLELGDSALYLCASSFMQGMTYEQYFGPGTRLTVT.

The genes are TRBV28 and TRBJ1-5; perhaps TRBD1 as D (5 bases). The CDR3 loop spans 16 amino acids. Germline loops: CDR1 MDHEN, CDR2 SYDVKM. Trimming left V 4 bases short and J 3 bases short, with 16 bases between. The CDR3 sequence is CASSWGFGGDNQPQHF. In DNA, the CDR3 is TGTGCCAGCAGTTGGGGGTTTGGAGGGGACAATCAGCCCCAGCATTTT.

The chain has TRBV28 and TRBJ2-1; TRBD2 agrees at 10 bases. Germline CDR1 is MDHEN and CDR2 is SYDVKM. This CDR3 has 15 residues. V was clipped by 5 bases and J by 5 bases; unmatched bases: 6. The DNA for the CDR3 is TGTGCCAGCAGTACTCCCGGGACTAGCGACAATGAGCAGTTCTTC. Its translation: CASSTPGTSDNEQFF.

V usage is TRBV5-8 and J usage is TRBJ2-3; 9 nucleotides line up with TRBD1. Germline CDR1 and CDR2: SGHTS and YDEGEE. The trim removed 4 bases at V and 2 bases at J, leaving 5 bases unmatched. This CDR3 is 15 amino acids long. This CDR3 is CASSQDRGPTDTQYF. The CDR3 DNA reads TGTGCCAGCAGCCAGGACAGGGGACCCACAGATACGCAGTATTTT.

The J gene is TRBJ1-4, the V gene TRBV10-1, with 7 nucleotides matching TRBD1. CDR3 size: 14 residues. Germline values: CDR1 WNHNN, CDR2 SYGVQD (reference sequence). Unmatched junction bases numbered 8, after V lost 6 bases and J lost 7 bases. CDR3 residues: CASRGTDRSEKLFF. The CDR3 DNA follows: TGCGCCAGCAGGGGGACAGACAGGTCTGAAAAACTGTTTTTT.

This chain uses TRBV11-2 with TRBJ2-3; 8 bases agree with TRBD2. Losses at the gene ends were 1 base for V and 1 base for J; bases not matched to a gene: 4. The germline V gene has CDR1 SGHAT and CDR2 FQNNGV. The length of the CDR3 is 16 residues. CDR3 in DNA: TGTGCCAGCAGCTTAGTTCGGGGGGGACGCACAGATACGCAGTATTTT. Translated, it gives CASSLVRGGRTDTQYF.

This chain uses TRBV19 with TRBJ1-3; D is unclear. The CDR3 length is 16 residues. Per germline, CDR1 LNHDA and CDR2 SQIVND (reference sequence). The germline V and J ends were trimmed by 3 bases and 0 bases, with 12 bases remaining between them. This chain's CDR3 is CASSMHTLSSGNTIYF. The CDR3 DNA reads TGTGCCAGTAGTATGCACACCTTAAGCTCTGGAAACACCATATATTTT.

The CDR3 bases are TGTGCCAGCAGCGGGATGGACAGGCTTCTCTATGGCTACACCTTC. Protein: CASSGMDRLLYGYTF. The V call is TRBV7-2, the J call TRBJ1-2, with 7 bases that match TRBD1. This CDR3 region has 15 residues. The V segment lost 5 bases and the J segment 4 bases; nucleotides outside the gene matches: 10. CDR1 and CDR2 (germline): SGHTA, FQGNSA.

The chain links TRBV5-5 to TRBJ2-3, with 11 bases that match TRBD2. The junction had 9 bases not matched to a gene; V was cut back by 1 base and J by 2 bases. This CDR3 has 18 residues. Looked up from germline, CDR1 is SGHKS and CDR2 is YYEKEE (reference sequence). The chain's CDR3 is CASSLPILAGGDTDTQYF. DNA of the CDR3: TGTGCCAGCAGCTTGCCCATTCTAGCGGGGGGAGACACAGATACGCAGTATTTT.

The chain employs TRBV2 and TRBJ2-3; 7 nucleotides agree with TRBD1. This CDR3 spans 15 amino acids. CDR1 and CDR2 (germline): SNHLY, FYNNEI. V gave up 2 bases and J gave up 3 bases; unmatched junction bases: 5. CDR3: CASSEPRDRTDTQYF. Written as DNA, the CDR3 is TGTGCCAGCAGTGAACCCCGGGACAGAACAGATACGCAGTATTTT.

V and J are TRBV25-1 and TRBJ1-1; D gene unclear. The germline CDR1 and CDR2 sequences are MGHDK and SYGVNS. The V end lost 4 bases, the J end lost 6 bases, and 12 bases lay between the germline ends. The CDR3 spans 13 residues. Here the CDR3 reads CASSASKRAEAFF. For the CDR3, the DNA is TGTGCCAGCAGTGCTTCTAAACGTGCTGAAGCTTTCTTT.

This chain connects TRBV3-1 (or the pseudogene TRBV3-2) to TRBJ1-5; D is perhaps TRBD1 (5 bases). The V and J ends lost 2 bases and 3 bases respectively, with 11 bases between them. Germline V CDR1 and CDR2: LGHDT, YNNKEL (reference sequence). The CDR3 runs 15 residues. As DNA, the CDR3 is TGTGCCAGCAGCCAAATTCCAGGGTCCAATCAGCCCCAGCATTTT. This codes for CASSQIPGSNQPQHF.

This clone was seen only a few times. J is TRBJ1-1 and V is TRBV7-2; D unresolved. The CDR3 totals 13 residues. V was pared by 2 bases and J by 5 bases, with 9 bases between. The germline V gene has CDR1 SGHTA and CDR2 FQGNSA. CDR3 in DNA: TGTGCCAGCAGCTTAACTAGTCGGACTGAAGCTTTCTTT. Its translation: CASSLTSRTEAFF.

The chain uses TRBV19 and TRBJ1-5; D ambiguous. This CDR3 has 13 amino acids. V shed 3 bases and J shed 6 bases, with 9 bases lying between them. CDR1 is LNHDA, CDR2 SQIVND, per germline (reference sequence). The CDR3 DNA reads as TGTGCCAGTAGTATCGTCTCCCGTCAGCCCCAGCATTTT. This encodes CASSIVSRQPQHF.

This clone was picked up one time. The same CDR3 can be traced to other DNA sequences in this sample. The chain joins TRBV12-3 or TRBV12-4 to TRBJ1-2; D uncertain. CDR3 size: 12 residues. The germline V and J ends were trimmed by 5 bases and 2 bases, with 6 bases remaining between them. In DNA, the CDR3 is TGTGCCAGCAGTCCCGGGAACTATGGCTACACCTTC. Its protein is CASSPGNYGYTF.

The J gene is TRBJ2-7, the V gene TRBV3-1 (or the pseudogene TRBV3-2), with TRBD1 identical over 10 bases. Germline V CDR1 and CDR2: LGHDT, YNNKEL (reference sequence). The CDR3 extends over 15 amino acids. V dropped 6 bases and J dropped 5; count of bases not matched to a gene: 10. The CDR3 DNA reads as TGTGCCAGCAGGCAGACCGGGACAGGGGAACACGAGCAGTACTTC. It is translated as CASRQTGTGEHEQYF.

V gene TRBV19 combines with J gene TRBJ1-1; weak D call: TRBD1 (6 bases). The CDR3 covers 14 residues. The V gene lost 11 bases and the J gene lost 1 base, with 17 bases spanning the gap. CDR1 and CDR2 (germline): LNHDA, SQIVND (reference sequence). CDR3 protein: CAVTPGEGNTEAFF. Here the CDR3 DNA reads TGTGCCGTTACCCCAGGGGAGGGGAACACTGAAGCTTTCTTT.

The chain employs TRBV5-6 and TRBJ1-6, with 7 bases fitting TRBD1. CDR1 is SGHDT and CDR2 is YYEEEE in the germline V gene. Trimming took 2 bases from V and 8 from J; bases not matched to a gene: 7. There are 15 residues in the CDR3. DNA of the CDR3: TGTGCCAGCAGCTTACAGGACAGGAGGGATTCACCCCTCCACTTT. It is translated as CASSLQDRRDSPLHF.

The chain joins TRBV5-1 to TRBJ1-4; 7 bases match TRBD1. The CDR3 sequence is 14 residues long. The germline gives CDR1 SGHRS, CDR2 YFSETQ. V lost 0 bases, J lost 8 bases, and 4 bases stayed unmatched. The chain's CDR3 is CASSLEGGTEKLFF. In DNA, the CDR3 is TGCGCCAGCAGCTTGGAAGGGGGCACAGAAAAACTGTTTTTT.

V gene TRBV6-5 combines with J gene TRBJ2-1, with 7 bases matching TRBD1. This CDR3 spans 15 amino acids. The J segment lost 3 bases and the V segment lost 8 bases, leaving 10 bases of the junction unmatched. Germline V lookup: CDR1 MNHEY, CDR2 SVGAGI. The CDR3 sequence is CASRTGRGLYNEQFF. The CDR3 coding sequence is TGTGCCAGCCGGACAGGTAGAGGTCTCTACAATGAGCAGTTCTTC.

This chain uses TRBV6-5 with TRBJ2-1; tentatively, D is TRBD1 (6 bases). This CDR3 is 14 amino acids long. The ends were cut back, 4 bases at V and 3 bases at J, with 10 bases in the middle. Germline V CDR1 and CDR2: MNHEY, SVGAGI. CDR3: CASSSGTHYNEQFF. The CDR3 DNA is TGTGCCAGCAGTTCCGGGACACACTACAATGAGCAGTTCTTC.

The chain carries TRBV7-8 and TRBJ1-5; unclear D gene. This CDR3 has 16 residues. V was trimmed by 2 bases and J by 2 bases, leaving 13 bases between them. The V gene's germline CDR1 is SGHVS and CDR2 FQNEAQ. The CDR3 is CASSLQGGSGNQPQHF. CDR3 DNA: TGTGCCAGCAGCTTACAAGGAGGGAGTGGCAATCAGCCCCAGCATTTT.

The rearrangement uses TRBV10-3 and TRBJ2-3, with TRBD1 matching over 7 bases. V lost 2 bases, J lost 0 bases, and 2 bases stayed unmatched. The CDR3 loop spans 15 amino acids. Germline V CDR1 and CDR2: ENHRY, SYGVKD. As DNA, the CDR3 is TGTGCCATCAGTGAGGGACAGGACAGCACAGATACGCAGTATTTT. It translates to CAISEGQDSTDTQYF.

The chain couples TRBV18 to TRBJ2-7; 7 bases are a match to TRBD2. This CDR3 comprises 14 residues. Germline V CDR1 and CDR2: KGHSH, LQKENI. J gave up 0 bases and V 4 bases, and 3 bases lay outside the gene matches. The CDR3 here is CASSLGRASYEQYF. The DNA for the CDR3 is TGTGCCAGCTCACTAGGGAGGGCCTCCTACGAGCAGTACTTC. The full variable domain, in which reference TRBV18 and TRBJ2-7 provide the parts outside the CDR3, is NAGVMQNPRHLVRRRGQEARLRCSPMKGHSHVYWYRQLPEEGLKFMVYLQKENIIDESGMPKERFSAEFPKEGPSILRIQQVVRGDSAAYFCASSLGRASYEQYFGPGTRLTVT.

With regard to this clone: Sequence at one end of the junction differs from germline and may be a read error. J is TRBJ2-7 and V is TRBV11-2; 8 nucleotides agree with TRBD1. Germline assignment: CDR1 SGHAT and CDR2 FQNNGV. This CDR3 is 11 amino acids long. CDR3 protein: CASSGTGQTHF. The CDR3 nucleotides are TGTGCCAGCAGCGGGACAGGACAGACTCACTTC.

The chain joins TRBV19 to TRBJ1-2, with D perhaps matching TRBD1 (6 bases). V was trimmed by 3 bases and J by 8 bases, leaving 16 bases between them. The length of the CDR3 is 14 residues. Germline V CDR1 and CDR2: LNHDA, SQIVND (reference sequence). The CDR3 loop reads CASSISHPGDGYTF. CDR3 bases: TGTGCCAGTAGTATTTCTCACCCAGGGGACGGCTACACCTTC.

A single count supports this clone. J is TRBJ1-5 and V is TRBV5-5, with D possibly matching TRBD1 (5 bases). V was pared by 2 bases and J by 4 bases, with 19 bases between. Germline V gives CDR1 SGHKS, CDR2 YYEKEE (reference sequence). CDR3 length: 17 residues. The CDR3 DNA reads TGTGCCAGCAGCTTCGACCCCCTTCAGGGAAGGAATCAGCCCCAGCATTTT. Its protein is CASSFDPLQGRNQPQHF.

This chain links TRBV28 with TRBJ2-7; possible D gene TRBD1, 5 bases. There are 14 residues in the CDR3. The V end lost 6 bases, the J end lost 3 bases, and 15 bases lay between the germline ends. The germline V gene has CDR1 MDHEN and CDR2 SYDVKM. The DNA for the CDR3 is TGTGCCAGCAGACCACCTGGGGCCTACTACGAGCAGTACTTC. Protein product: CASRPPGAYYEQYF.

J is TRBJ2-2 and V is TRBV15; 8 nucleotides agree with TRBD1. The trim removed 3 bases at V and 0 bases at J, leaving 3 bases unmatched. The CDR3 spans 16 residues. The V gene's germline CDR1 is LNHNV and CDR2 YYDKDF (reference sequence). The CDR3 protein is CATSRLTGANTGELFF. The CDR3 DNA reads as TGTGCCACCAGCAGGTTGACAGGGGCGAACACCGGGGAGCTGTTTTTT.

V is TRBV7-9 and J is TRBJ1-4, with 7 positions matching TRBD1. Germline V gene data show CDR1 as SEHNR and CDR2 as FQNEAQ (reference sequence). The trim removed 5 bases at V and 7 bases at J, leaving 4 bases unmatched. The CDR3 is 13 amino acids. CDR3 nucleotides: TGTGCCAGCAGCCCAGGACAGGTTGAAAAACTGTTTTTT. Its protein product is CASSPGQVEKLFF.

This chain connects TRBV2 to TRBJ1-1; unclear D gene. The CDR3 spans 13 residues. Germline values: CDR1 SNHLY, CDR2 FYNNEI. V dropped 5 bases and J dropped 0 bases, with 7 bases sitting between them. The CDR3 nucleotides read TGTGCCAGCAGTCAACAAATGAACACTGAAGCTTTCTTT. It is translated as CASSQQMNTEAFF. The variable domain in full, with the rest retrieved from reference TRBV2 and TRBJ1-1, is EPEVTQTPSHQVTQMGQEVILRCVPISNHLYFYWYRQILGQKVEFLVSFYNNEISEKSEIFDDQFSVERPDGSNFTLKIRSTKLEDSAMYFCASSQQMNTEAFFGQGTRLTVV.